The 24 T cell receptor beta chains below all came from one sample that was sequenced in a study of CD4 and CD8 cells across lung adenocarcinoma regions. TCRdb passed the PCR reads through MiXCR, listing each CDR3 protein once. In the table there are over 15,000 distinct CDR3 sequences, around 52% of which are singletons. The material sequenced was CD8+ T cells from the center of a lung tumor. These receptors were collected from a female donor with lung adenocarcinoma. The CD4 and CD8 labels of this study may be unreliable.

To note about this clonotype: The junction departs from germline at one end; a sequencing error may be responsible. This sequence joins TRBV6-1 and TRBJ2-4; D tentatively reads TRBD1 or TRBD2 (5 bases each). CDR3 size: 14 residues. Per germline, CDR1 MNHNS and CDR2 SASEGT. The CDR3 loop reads CARSEGRGWEIQYF. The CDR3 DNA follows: TGTGCCAGGAGTGAAGGCCGGGGCTGGGAGATTCAGTACTTC.

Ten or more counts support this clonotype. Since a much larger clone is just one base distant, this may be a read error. In DNA, the CDR3 is TGTGCCAGCAGTGACAGGGGGCAGGGAAATGAGCAGTACTTC. Its protein is CASSDRGQGNEQYF. This chain links TRBV6-1 with TRBJ2-4; 8 positions agree with TRBD1. Germline-derived CDR1 and CDR2 are MNHNS and SASEGT. The J segment lost 13 bases and the V segment lost 3 bases, leaving 11 bases of the junction unmatched. CDR3 length equals 14 residues.

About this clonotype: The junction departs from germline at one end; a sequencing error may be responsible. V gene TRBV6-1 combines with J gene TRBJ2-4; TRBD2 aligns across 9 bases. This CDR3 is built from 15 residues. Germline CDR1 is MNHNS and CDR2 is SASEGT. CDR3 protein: CASGPGGGAPDMQYF. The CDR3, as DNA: TGTGCCAGCGGTCCGGGCGGGGGGGCCCCAGATATGCAGTACTTT.

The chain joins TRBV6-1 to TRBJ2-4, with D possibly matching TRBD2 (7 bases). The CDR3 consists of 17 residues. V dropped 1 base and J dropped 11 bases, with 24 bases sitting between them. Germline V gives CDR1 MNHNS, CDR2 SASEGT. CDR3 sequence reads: CASSEGLGGPQEGFQYF. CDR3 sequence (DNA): TGTGCCAGCAGTGAAGGACTGGGGGGGCCACAAGAAGGGTTTCAGTACTTC.

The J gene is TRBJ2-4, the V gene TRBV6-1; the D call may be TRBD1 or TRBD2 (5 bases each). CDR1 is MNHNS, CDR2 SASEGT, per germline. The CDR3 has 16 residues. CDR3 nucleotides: TGTGCGTGCAGTCCTACGGGGCACCGAGCCAAAAACATTCAGTACTTC. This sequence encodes CACSPTGHRAKNIQYF.

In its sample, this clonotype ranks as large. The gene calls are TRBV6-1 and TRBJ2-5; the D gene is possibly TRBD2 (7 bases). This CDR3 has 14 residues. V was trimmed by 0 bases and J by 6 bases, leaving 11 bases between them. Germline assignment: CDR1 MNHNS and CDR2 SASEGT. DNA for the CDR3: TGTGCCAGCAGTGAAGCAGGGGGGGCACAGACCCAGTACTTC. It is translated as CASSEAGGAQTQYF.

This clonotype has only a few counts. Written as DNA, the CDR3 is TGTGCCAGCAGCCCGACTAGCGGCTACAATGAGCAGTTCTTC. Translation: CASSPTSGYNEQFF. The chain joins TRBV6-1 to TRBJ2-1; TRBD2 matches 9 bases. Germline CDR1 is MNHNS and CDR2 is SASEGT. The CDR3 contains 14 residues. Trimming took 6 bases from V and 3 from J; bases not matched to a gene: 3.

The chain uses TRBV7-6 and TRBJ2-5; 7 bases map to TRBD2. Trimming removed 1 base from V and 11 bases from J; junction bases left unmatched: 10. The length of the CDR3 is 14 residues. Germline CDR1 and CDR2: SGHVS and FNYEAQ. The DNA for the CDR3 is TGTGCCAGCAGCTTAGAGGTGGTTCTAGCGGAACAGTACTTC. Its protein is CASSLEVVLAEQYF.

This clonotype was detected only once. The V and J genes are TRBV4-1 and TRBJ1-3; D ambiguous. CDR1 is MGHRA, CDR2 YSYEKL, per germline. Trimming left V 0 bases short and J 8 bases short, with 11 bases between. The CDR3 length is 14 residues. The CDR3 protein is CASSQERDMDTIYF. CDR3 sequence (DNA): TGCGCCAGCAGCCAAGAGAGGGATATGGACACCATATATTTT.

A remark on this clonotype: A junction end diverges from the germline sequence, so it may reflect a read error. Here the CDR3 reads CASSYSGAGVSTGTLYF. The CDR3 region has the DNA TGTGCCAGCAGTTACTCGGGGGCGGGGGTGAGCACCGGTACGCTGTATTTT. This sequence joins TRBV6-5 and TRBJ2-2; the D gene is possibly TRBD2 (7 bases). The CDR3 loop spans 17 amino acids. Germline lookup yields CDR1 MNHEY and CDR2 SVGAGI.

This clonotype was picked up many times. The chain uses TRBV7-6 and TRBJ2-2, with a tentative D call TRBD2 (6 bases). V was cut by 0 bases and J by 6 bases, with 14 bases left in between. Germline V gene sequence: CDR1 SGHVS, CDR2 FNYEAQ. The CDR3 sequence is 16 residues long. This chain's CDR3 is CASSLATGGVAGELFF. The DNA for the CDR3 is TGTGCCAGCAGCTTAGCTACGGGCGGGGTTGCCGGGGAGCTGTTTTTT.

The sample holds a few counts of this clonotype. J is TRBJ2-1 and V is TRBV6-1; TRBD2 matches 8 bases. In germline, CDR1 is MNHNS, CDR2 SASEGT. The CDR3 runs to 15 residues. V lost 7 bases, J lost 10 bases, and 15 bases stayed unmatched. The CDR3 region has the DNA TGTGCCAGCAAGCCGGTCTTAGCGGGGTTCAGGGAGCAGTTCTTC. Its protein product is CASKPVLAGFREQFF.

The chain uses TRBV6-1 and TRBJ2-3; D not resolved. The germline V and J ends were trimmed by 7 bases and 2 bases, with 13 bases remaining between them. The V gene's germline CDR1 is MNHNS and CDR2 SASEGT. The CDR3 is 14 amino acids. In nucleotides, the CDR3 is TGTGCCAGCATGAGACTCGCTGCCACAGATACGCAGTATTTT. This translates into CASMRLAATDTQYF.

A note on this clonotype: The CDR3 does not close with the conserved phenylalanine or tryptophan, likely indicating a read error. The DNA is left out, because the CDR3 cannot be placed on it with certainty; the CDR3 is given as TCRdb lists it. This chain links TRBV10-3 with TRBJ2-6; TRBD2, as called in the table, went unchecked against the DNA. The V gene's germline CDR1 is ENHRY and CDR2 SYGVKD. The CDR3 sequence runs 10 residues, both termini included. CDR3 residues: CAISERTGGG.

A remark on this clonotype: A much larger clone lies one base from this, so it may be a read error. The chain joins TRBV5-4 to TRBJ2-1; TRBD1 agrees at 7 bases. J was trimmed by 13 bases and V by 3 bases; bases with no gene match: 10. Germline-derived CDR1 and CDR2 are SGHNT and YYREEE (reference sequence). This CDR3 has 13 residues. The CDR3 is CASSSTGLETQFF. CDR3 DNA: TGTGCCAGCAGCTCGACAGGGTTGGAGACCCAGTTCTTC. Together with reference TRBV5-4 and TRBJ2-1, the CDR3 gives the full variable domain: ETGVTQSPTHLIKTRGQQVTLRCSSQSGHNTVSWYQQALGQGPQFIFQYYREEENGRGNFPPRFSGLQFPNYSSELNVNALELDDSALYLCASSSTGLETQFFGPGTRLTVL.

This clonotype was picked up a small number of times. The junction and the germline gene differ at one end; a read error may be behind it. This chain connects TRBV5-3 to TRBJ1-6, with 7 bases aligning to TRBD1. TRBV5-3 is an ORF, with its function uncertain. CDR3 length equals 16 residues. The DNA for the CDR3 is TGTGCCAGAAGCTTGGCGGTATTAGACAGGGTCTACGAGCAGTACTTT. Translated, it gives CARSLAVLDRVYEQYF.

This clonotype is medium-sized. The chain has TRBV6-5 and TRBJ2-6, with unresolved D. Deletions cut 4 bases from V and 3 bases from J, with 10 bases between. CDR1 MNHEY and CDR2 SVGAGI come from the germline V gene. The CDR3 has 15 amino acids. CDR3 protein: CASSSSAYGANVLTF. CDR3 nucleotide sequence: TGTGCCAGCAGTTCCTCAGCCTATGGGGCCAACGTCCTGACTTTC.

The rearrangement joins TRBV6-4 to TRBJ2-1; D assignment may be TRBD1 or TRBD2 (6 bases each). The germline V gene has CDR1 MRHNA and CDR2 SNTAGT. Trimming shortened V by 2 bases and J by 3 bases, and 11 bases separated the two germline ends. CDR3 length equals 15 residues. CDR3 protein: CASSDVGGRYNEQFF. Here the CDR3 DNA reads TGTGCCAGCAGTGACGTGGGGGGCCGCTACAATGAGCAGTTCTTC.

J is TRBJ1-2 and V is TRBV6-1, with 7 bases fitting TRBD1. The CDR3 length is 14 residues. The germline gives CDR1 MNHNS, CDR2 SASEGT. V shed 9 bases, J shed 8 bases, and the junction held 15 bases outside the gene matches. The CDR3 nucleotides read TGTGCCAGTCAACTACGGACAGGAGGGAGCGGCTACACCTTC. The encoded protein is CASQLRTGGSGYTF.

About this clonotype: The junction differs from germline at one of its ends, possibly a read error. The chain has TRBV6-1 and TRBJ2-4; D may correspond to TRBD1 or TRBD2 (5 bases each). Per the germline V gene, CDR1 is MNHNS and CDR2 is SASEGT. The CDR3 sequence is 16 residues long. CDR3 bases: TGTGCCAGCCGTGCTACGGGGCAGTCAGCCAAAAATACGCAGTATTTC. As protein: CASRATGQSAKNTQYF.

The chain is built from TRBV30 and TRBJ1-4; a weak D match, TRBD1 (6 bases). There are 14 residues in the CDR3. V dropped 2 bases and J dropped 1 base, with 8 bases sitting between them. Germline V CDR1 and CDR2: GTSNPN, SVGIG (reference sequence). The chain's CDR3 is CAWSKTGTNEKLFF. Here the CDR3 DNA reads TGTGCCTGGAGTAAGACAGGAACTAATGAAAAACTGTTTTTT.

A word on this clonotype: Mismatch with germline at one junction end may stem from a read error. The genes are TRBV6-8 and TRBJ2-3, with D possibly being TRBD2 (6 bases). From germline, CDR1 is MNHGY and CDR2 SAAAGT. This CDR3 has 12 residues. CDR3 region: CAGGEEGDTQYF. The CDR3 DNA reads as TGTGCCGGCGGCGAGGAGGGAGATACGCAGTATTTC.

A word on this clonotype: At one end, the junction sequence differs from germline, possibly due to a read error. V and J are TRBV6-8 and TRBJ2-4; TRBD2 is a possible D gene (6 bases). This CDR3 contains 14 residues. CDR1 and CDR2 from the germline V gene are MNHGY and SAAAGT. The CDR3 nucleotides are TGCGCCAGCTCGGGGGTGAGAGCCAGAAACATGCAGTACTTC. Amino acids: CASSGVRARNMQYF.

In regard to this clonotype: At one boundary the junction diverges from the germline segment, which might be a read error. The CDR3 sequence is CAGPGGRAENTQYF. The CDR3 DNA reads TGCGCCGGCCCGGGGGGGCGAGCCGAAAACACTCAGTACTTC. The chain combines TRBV10-2 with TRBJ2-4; 8 nucleotides align to TRBD2. Germline V CDR1 and CDR2: WSHSY, SAAADI. This CDR3 has 14 amino acids.